This TCR beta chain was sequenced for a study of STAT5B mutations in CD4+ large granular lymphocyte leukemia. Concerning this clone itself: Antigen: not known.

The data were produced by immunoSEQ multiplex PCR, yet TCRdb's version contains in-frame clones alone and is incomplete. The table records around 24,000 clones, more than 70% of them present only once. Whole-study results and caveats: 8/27 top patient clones versus 2/35 control clones were TRBV06-family.

Healthy controls were blood donor buffy coats. J gave up 3 bases and V 5 bases, and 3 bases lay outside the gene matches. Germline assignment: CDR1 KGHSH and CDR2 LQKENI. The CDR3 totals 14 residues. The chain employs TRBV18 and TRBJ1-5; 8 nucleotides line up with TRBD1. The sequenced material came from CD4+ T cells from blood buffy coats. This clonotype originated in a human donor in good health. The CDR3 DNA reads TGTGCCAGCTCAGCGACAGGGGACAATCAGCCCCAGCATTTT. It specifies CASSATGDNQPQHF.